This T cell receptor (beta chain) came from a study of blood T cell repertoires in COVID-19. Study in general: The origin of the acute and convalescent COVID-19 samples was the United States, Italy and Spain. T cells, B-cell-depleted T cells, or PBMCs supplied cDNA or gDNA.

Source study methods: Nucleated cell number was recorded as an estimate derived from reference gene primer amplification. Data came from immunoSEQ multiplex PCR; TCRdb stores just in-frame clones and leaves some out. Clone size and the V and J calls come from that table; the DNA yielded D and trimming. In the table there are 90,000 to 150,000 clones, approximately 83% of which are singletons. CDR1 MDHEN and CDR2 SYDVKM come from the germline V gene. This CDR3 is built from 17 residues. The ends lost 1 base at V and 1 base at J; junction bases unmatched: 5. The chain couples TRBV28 to TRBJ1-5; TRBD1 agrees at 9 bases. The sequence derives from a man aged 80 or over with acute or convalescent COVID-19. The sequencing input was peripheral blood. CDR3 protein: CASSLSWTGASNQPQHF. In nucleotides, the CDR3 is TGTGCCAGCAGTTTATCGTGGACAGGGGCAAGCAATCAGCCCCAGCATTTT. The full variable domain, completed using reference TRBV28 and TRBJ1-5, is DVKVTQSSRYLVKRTGEKVFLECVQDMDHENMFWYRQDPGLGLRLIYFSYDVKMKEKGDIPEGYSVSREKKERFSLILESASTNQTSMYLCASSLSWTGASNQPQHFGDGTRLSIL.